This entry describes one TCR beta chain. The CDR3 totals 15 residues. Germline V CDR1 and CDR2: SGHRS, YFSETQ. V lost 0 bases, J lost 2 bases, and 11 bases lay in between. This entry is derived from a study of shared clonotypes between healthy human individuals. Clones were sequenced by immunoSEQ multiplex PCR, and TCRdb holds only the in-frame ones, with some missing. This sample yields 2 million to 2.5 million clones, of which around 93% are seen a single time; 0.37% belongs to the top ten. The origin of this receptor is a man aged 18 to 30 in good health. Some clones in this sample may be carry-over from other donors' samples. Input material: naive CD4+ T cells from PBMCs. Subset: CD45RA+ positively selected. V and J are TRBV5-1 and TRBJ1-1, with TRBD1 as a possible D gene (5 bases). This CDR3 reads CASSLADRDNTEAFF. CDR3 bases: TGCGCCAGCAGCTTGGCCGACAGAGATAACACTGAAGCTTTCTTT.